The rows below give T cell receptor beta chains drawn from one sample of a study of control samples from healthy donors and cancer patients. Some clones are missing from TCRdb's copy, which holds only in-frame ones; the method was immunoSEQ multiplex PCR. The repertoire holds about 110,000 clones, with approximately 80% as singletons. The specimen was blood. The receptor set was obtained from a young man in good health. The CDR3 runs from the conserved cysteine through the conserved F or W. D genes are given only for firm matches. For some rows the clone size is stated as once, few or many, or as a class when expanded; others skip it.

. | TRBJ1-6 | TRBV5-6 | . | TGTGCCAGCAGCCCGGACGGGAGCTCCTATAATTCACCCCTCCACTTT | CASSPDGSSYNSPLHF
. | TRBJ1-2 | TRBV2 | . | TGTGCCAGCAGTGATACAGGGTTCTATGGCTACACCTTC | CASSDTGFYGYTF
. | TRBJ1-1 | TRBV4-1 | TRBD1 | TGCGCCAGCACTACAGGGGGGACAGCCTCGACTGAAGCTTTCTTT | CASTTGGTASTEAFF
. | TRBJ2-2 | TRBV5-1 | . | TGCGCCAGCAGCTTGGCCATAGACACCGGGGAGCTGTTTTTT | CASSLAIDTGELFF
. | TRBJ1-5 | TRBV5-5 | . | TGTGCCAGCAGTTTTGGGGCAGGAAATAGCAATCAGCCCCAGCATTTT | CASSFGAGNSNQPQHF
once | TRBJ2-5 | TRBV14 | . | TGTGCCAGCAGCCAAGGGCCCGGGACACAAAGAGAGACCCAGTACTTC | CASSQGPGTQRETQYF
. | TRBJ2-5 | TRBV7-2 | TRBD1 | TGTGCCAGCAGCTTATGGTACAGGGGTAGCGAGACCCAGTACTTC | CASSLWYRGSETQYF
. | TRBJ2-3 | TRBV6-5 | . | TGTGCCAGCAGTTACTCTGATACGCAGTATTTT | CASSYSDTQYF
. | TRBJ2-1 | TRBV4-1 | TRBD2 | TGCGCCAGCAGCCAAGGGGGACTAGCGGGGGGTTACAATGAGCAGTTCTTC | CASSQGGLAGGYNEQFF
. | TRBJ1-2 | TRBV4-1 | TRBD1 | TGCGCCAGCAGCCAAGTGGAGTTGGGGACAGGGGGCTATGGCTACACCTTC | CASSQVELGTGGYGYTF
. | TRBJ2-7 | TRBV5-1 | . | TGCGCCAGCAGCTTGGCCTTTCTGGCCTACGAGCAGTACTTC | CASSLAFLAYEQYF
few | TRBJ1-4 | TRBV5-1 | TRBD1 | TGCGCCAGCAGCTTAGAGCCGACAGGGGGAAATGAAAAACTGTTTTTT | CASSLEPTGGNEKLFF
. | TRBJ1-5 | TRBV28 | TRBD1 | TGTGCCAGCAGACCACAGGGGGCGCGTAATCAGCCCCAGCATTTT | CASRPQGARNQPQHF
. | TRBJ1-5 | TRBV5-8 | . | TGTGCCAGCAGCCCAGACGGATATAGCAATCAGCCCCAGCATTTT | CASSPDGYSNQPQHF
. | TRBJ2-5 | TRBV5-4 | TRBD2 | TGTGCCAGCAGTCCCACTAGCGATCGAGAGACCCAGTACTTC | CASSPTSDRETQYF
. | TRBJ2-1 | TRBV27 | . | TGTGCCAGCAGTTTAGCGGGATCCTACAATGAGCAGTTCTTC | CASSLAGSYNEQFF
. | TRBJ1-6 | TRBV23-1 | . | TGCGCCAGCAGTCAACCGCCCCTCAGCTCCTATAATTCACCCCTCCACTTT | CASSQPPLSSYNSPLHF
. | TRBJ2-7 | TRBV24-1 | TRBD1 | TGTGCCACCAGTGATTCGGGACAGTTAAACGAGCAGTACTTC | CATSDSGQLNEQYF
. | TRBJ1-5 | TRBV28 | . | TGTGCCAGCGGGTCCCCTCATCAGCCCCAGCATTTT | CASGSPHQPQHF
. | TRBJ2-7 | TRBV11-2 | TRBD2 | TGTGCCAGCAGCTTGGGCGGGGGGACTTACGAGCAGTACTTC | CASSLGGGTYEQYF
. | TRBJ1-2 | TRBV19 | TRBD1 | TGTGCCAGTAGTCGGGACAGAATAGGCATCTATGGCTACACCTTC | CASSRDRIGIYGYTF
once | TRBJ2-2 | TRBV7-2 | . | TGTGCCAGCAGCTTATCTTGGGACACCGGGGAGCTGTTTTTT | CASSLSWDTGELFF
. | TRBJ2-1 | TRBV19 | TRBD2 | TGTGCCAGTAGTATACGCGGGGGGGCGTTCTTC | CASSIRGGAFF
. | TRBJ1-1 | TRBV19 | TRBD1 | TGTGCCAGTAGCACTGCCGGGACAGGGACAGGCACTGAAGCTTTCTTT | CASSTAGTGTGTEAFF
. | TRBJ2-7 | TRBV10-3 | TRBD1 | TGTGCCATCAGAGAAGACAGGGAATACGAGCAGTACTTC | CAIREDREYEQYF
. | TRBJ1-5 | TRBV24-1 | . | TGTGCCACCAGTGACAGAAATCAGCCCCAGCATTTT | CATSDRNQPQHF
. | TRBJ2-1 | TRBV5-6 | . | TGTGCCAGCGGCGGGGTGGCGAGGGATGAGCAGTTCTTC | CASGGVARDEQFF
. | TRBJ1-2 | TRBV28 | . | TGTGCCAGCACCTTAACACAGAAAAACTATGGCTACACCTTC | CASTLTQKNYGYTF
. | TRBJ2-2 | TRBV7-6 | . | TGTGCCAGCAGCTTTCGGGGAAACACCGGGGAGCTGTTTTTT | CASSFRGNTGELFF
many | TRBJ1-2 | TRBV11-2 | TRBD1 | TGTGCCAGCAGGGCACCAGGGGGCGGTGGCTACACCTTC | CASRAPGGGGYTF
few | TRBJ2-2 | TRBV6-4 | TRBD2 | TGTGCCAGCAGTAACGACTACCGGGGGGGAACCGGGGAGCTGTTTTTT | CASSNDYRGGTGELFF
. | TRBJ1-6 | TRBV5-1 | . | TGCGCCAGCAGCTTGGGGATTGCCTTGTATAATTCACCCCTCCACTTT | CASSLGIALYNSPLHF
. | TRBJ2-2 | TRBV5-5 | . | TGTGCCAGCAGCCACCGGGACGGGGTAAACACCGGGGAGCTGTTTTTT | CASSHRDGVNTGELFF
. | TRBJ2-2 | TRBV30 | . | TGTGCCTGGACTCCCGGCGGGACAGTTCAAATCTTTTACACCGGGGAGCTGTTTTTT | CAWTPGGTVQIFYTGELFF
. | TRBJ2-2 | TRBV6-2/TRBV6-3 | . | TGTGCCAGCAGTCACCCAGGCGTTTCCGGGGAGCTGTTTTTT | CASSHPGVSGELFF
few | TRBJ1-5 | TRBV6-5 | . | TGTGCCAGCAGATCTCCTGGCCAGCCCCAGCATTTT | CASRSPGQPQHF
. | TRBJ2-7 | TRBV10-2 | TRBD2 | TGCGCCAGCAGGGAACTAGCGGGGGCCGACTCCTACGAGCAGTACTTC | CASRELAGADSYEQYF
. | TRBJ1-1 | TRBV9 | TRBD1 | TGTGCCAGCAGCGTAGCTGAGGGACAGGGGACTATGAACACTGAAGCTTTCTTT | CASSVAEGQGTMNTEAFF
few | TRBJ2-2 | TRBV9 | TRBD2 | TGTGCCAGCAGCGCCGGGGGGGCCAGGGAGCTGTTTTTT | CASSAGGARELFF
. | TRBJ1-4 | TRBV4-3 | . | TGCGCCAGCAGCCAAGGAACCCTCCGGGACCCCGAGGAAGAAAAACTGTTTTTT | CASSQGTLRDPEEEKLFF
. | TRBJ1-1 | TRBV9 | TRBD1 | TGTGCCAGCAGCGTCTTGGGGACAGGGACCACTGAAGCTTTCTTT | CASSVLGTGTTEAFF
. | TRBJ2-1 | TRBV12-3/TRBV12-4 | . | TGTGCCAGCAGTCCAGGGTTTGAGCAGTTCTTC | CASSPGFEQFF
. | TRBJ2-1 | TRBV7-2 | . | TGTGCCAGCAGCTTAGTCGTGACAGGCCGGTTCTTC | CASSLVVTGRFF
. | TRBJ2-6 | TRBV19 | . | TGTGCCAGTACAGGGCAAAGCTCTGGGGCCAACGTCCTGACTTTC | CASTGQSSGANVLTF
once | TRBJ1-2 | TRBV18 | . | TGTGCCAGCTCACCAGGGACGGCAGTCGGTAGTGGCTACACCTTC | CASSPGTAVGSGYTF
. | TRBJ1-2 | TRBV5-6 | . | TGTGCCAGCAGCTTGGAAGGGGGACTCTATGGCTACACCTTC | CASSLEGGLYGYTF
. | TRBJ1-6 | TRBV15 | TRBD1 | TGTGCCACCAGCGGGACAGCAAATTCACCCCTCCACTTT | CATSGTANSPLHF
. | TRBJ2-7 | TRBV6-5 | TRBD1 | TGTGCCAGCAGTTACTCGAGCTGGACAGGGAATTACGAGCAGTACTTC | CASSYSSWTGNYEQYF
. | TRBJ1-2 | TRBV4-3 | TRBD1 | TGCGCCAGCAGCCAAGACTGGGGACAGTACTATGGCTACACCTTC | CASSQDWGQYYGYTF
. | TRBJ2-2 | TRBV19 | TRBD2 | TGTGCCAGTAGCCTTTTCGGGGGGGGCACCGGGGAGCTGTTTTTT | CASSLFGGGTGELFF
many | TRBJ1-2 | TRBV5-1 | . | TGCGCCAGCAGCTTGGGCTCAGTGGCGTATGGCTACACCTTC | CASSLGSVAYGYTF
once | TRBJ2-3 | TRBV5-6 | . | TGTGCCAGCAGTTCCGGGACCTGGGCAGGTACGCAGTATTTT | CASSSGTWAGTQYF
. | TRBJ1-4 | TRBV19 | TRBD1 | TGTGCCAGTAGCCCCCCGCGGACAGGGTGGCGGGAAAAACTGTTTTTT | CASSPPRTGWREKLFF